This TCR beta chain was recovered during a study of blood T cells in healthy people across ages. Study-level points and caveats: Estimates drawn from one million T cells were deemed to understate diversity. The long-lived group displayed more naive CD4+ cells, plus higher diversity, than the aged donors did.

The ends were cut back, 10 bases at V and 2 bases at J, with 12 bases in the middle. CDR1 ENHRY and CDR2 SYGVKD come from the germline V gene. The CDR3 contains 12 residues. It was with a sample-barcoded 5' primer and a J-beta primer mix that a second PCR of roughly 6 to 12 cycles was run. One entry per CDR3 protein, called by TCRdb with MiXCR from the 5' RACE reads. The sample records 1.5 million to 2 million distinct CDR3 sequences, about 32% being singletons. This clonotype appeared a single time. Its matching antigen is unknown. Each sample yielded at least 6 million isolated PBMCs. This clonotype originated in a woman under 40 in good health. This chain connects TRBV10-3 to TRBJ2-7; D might be TRBD1 or TRBD2, each matching 5 bases. What was sequenced was blood. The CDR3 sequence is CATRDEAYEQYF. CDR3 DNA sequence: TGTGCCACCAGGGACGAGGCCTACGAGCAGTACTTC.